The source of this T cell receptor (beta chain) is a study of cytomegalovirus exposure and HLA in healthy donors. Whole-study findings and limits: Analysis was carried out at a later point, and it linked a missense DCLRE1C variant to TCR beta V- and J-gene trimming. The study designated around 150 TCR beta chains cytomegalovirus-associated.

The study ran its PCR with 60 Vbeta and 13 Jbeta primers. Measured with immunoSEQ multiplex PCR; TCRdb has only the in-frame clones, and not every one. The table has more than 150,000 clones, roughly 88% seen once. Notes on this clone: Its antigen remains unidentified.

From germline, CDR1 is GTSNPN and CDR2 SVGIG (reference sequence). Trimming shortened V by 0 bases and J by 14 bases, and 17 bases separated the two germline ends. The length of the CDR3 is 14 residues. The chain links TRBV30 to TRBJ1-6, with D hard to call. The receptor's source is a girl aged 2-10 years in good health and CMV-seropositive. Sequencing was performed on PBMCs. The CDR3 DNA reads TGTGCCTGGAGTGTCCGGTCGGGTTTTCGAACCCTCCACTTT. Its translation: CAWSVRSGFRTLHF.